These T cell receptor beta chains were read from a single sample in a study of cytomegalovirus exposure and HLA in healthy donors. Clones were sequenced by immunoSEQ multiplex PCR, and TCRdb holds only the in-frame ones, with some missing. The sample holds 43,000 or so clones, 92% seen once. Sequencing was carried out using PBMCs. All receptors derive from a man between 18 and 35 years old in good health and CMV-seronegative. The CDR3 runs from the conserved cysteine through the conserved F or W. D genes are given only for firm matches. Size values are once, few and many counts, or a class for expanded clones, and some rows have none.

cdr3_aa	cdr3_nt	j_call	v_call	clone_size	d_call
CASSLWTSSNEQFF	TGTGCCAGCAGCCTCTGGACTAGTTCCAATGAGCAGTTCTTC	TRBJ2-1	TRBV7-2	-	TRBD2
CASSVVSGGNNEQFF	TGTGCCAGCAGCGTAGTTAGCGGGGGGAACAATGAGCAGTTCTTC	TRBJ2-1	TRBV9	-	TRBD2
CASSLNGGPSYEQYF	TGTGCCAGCAGCTTAAACGGGGGGCCCTCCTACGAGCAGTACTTC	TRBJ2-7	TRBV7-3	-	-
CASRQIVGNTGELFF	TGTGCCAGCAGACAGATAGTAGGGAACACCGGGGAGCTGTTTTTT	TRBJ2-2	TRBV6-5	-	-
CASSSTKGIDSPLHF	TGTGCCAGCAGCTCCACGAAGGGGATAGATTCACCCCTCCACTTT	TRBJ1-6	TRBV11-2	-	-
CASRPGTGGNNEKLFF	TGTGCCAGCAGACCCGGGACAGGGGGAAATAATGAAAAACTGTTTTTT	TRBJ1-4	TRBV6-6	-	TRBD1
CASSLGANTEAFF	TGTGCCAGCAGCTTAGGGGCAAACACTGAAGCTTTCTTT	TRBJ1-1	TRBV7-2	-	-
CASRELPGVDGYTF	TGTGCCAGCAGAGAACTTCCGGGAGTTGACGGCTACACCTTC	TRBJ1-2	TRBV2	-	-
CASSLELAGVSTDTQYF	TGTGCCAGCAGCTTAGAGCTAGCGGGAGTGAGCACAGATACGCAGTATTTT	TRBJ2-3	TRBV7-2	-	TRBD2
CASSISRLTGGREHYNEQFF	TGTGCCAGTAGTATATCTCGTCTAACGGGAGGCCGAGAGCATTACAATGAGCAGTTCTTC	TRBJ2-1	TRBV19	-	TRBD2
CASSPALGLAGGNEQFF	TGTGCCAGCAGCCCGGCCTTAGGACTAGCGGGGGGCAATGAGCAGTTCTTC	TRBJ2-1	TRBV7-8	-	TRBD2
CASPGQRMYNEQFF	TGTGCCAGCCCGGGACAGAGAATGTACAATGAGCAGTTCTTC	TRBJ2-1	TRBV2	-	TRBD1
CASSYLQRGQDGYTF	TGTGCCAGCAGTTACCTACAGAGGGGGCAAGATGGCTACACCTTC	TRBJ1-2	TRBV6-5	-	TRBD1
CASSLYGDNQPQHF	TGTGCCAGCAGCCTTTACGGGGACAATCAGCCCCAGCATTTT	TRBJ1-5	TRBV5-4	once	-
CASSSLQGRTDTQYF	TGTGCCAGCAGCTCTCTACAGGGACGCACAGATACGCAGTATTTT	TRBJ2-3	TRBV11-1	-	-
CASSPQISGIYEQYF	TGTGCCAGCAGCCCACAGATTAGCGGAATATACGAGCAGTACTTC	TRBJ2-7	TRBV9	-	-
CASSPRFINYGYTF	TGTGCCAGCAGCCCCCGGTTCATTAACTATGGCTACACCTTC	TRBJ1-2	TRBV7-8	-	-
CASSSRLAGAKSLHEQYF	TGTGCCAGCAGTTCCCGACTAGCGGGAGCCAAATCTCTCCACGAGCAGTACTTC	TRBJ2-7	TRBV27	-	TRBD2
CAIRQQWHGYTF	TGTGCCATACGACAGCAGTGGCATGGCTACACCTTC	TRBJ1-2	TRBV2	-	-
CASSPRQERNYGYTF	TGTGCCAGCAGCCCGCGACAGGAGCGTAACTATGGCTACACCTTC	TRBJ1-2	TRBV7-8	-	-
CASSRDRDLYEQYF	TGTGCCAGCAGCCGGGACAGGGACCTCTACGAGCAGTACTTC	TRBJ2-7	TRBV6-5	-	TRBD1
CASSVQGVQPQHF	TGTGCCAGCAGCGTACAGGGAGTTCAGCCCCAGCATTTT	TRBJ1-5	TRBV5-4	-	-
CASSQDTIPDEQYF	TGCGCCAGCAGCCAAGATACTATACCGGACGAGCAGTACTTC	TRBJ2-7	TRBV4-3	few	-
CASSAPGTGVNEQFF	TGTGCCAGCAGCGCCCCCGGGACAGGGGTAAATGAGCAGTTCTTC	TRBJ2-1	TRBV11-2	-	TRBD1
CASSLYTEKLFF	TGTGCCAGCAGCTTATACACGGAAAAACTGTTTTTT	TRBJ1-4	TRBV7-9	-	-
CATSRDGQGGYGYTF	TGTGCCACCAGCAGAGATGGACAGGGGGGTTATGGCTACACCTTC	TRBJ1-2	TRBV15	-	TRBD1
CASSRVDQPQHF	TGCGCCAGCAGCAGGGTCGATCAGCCCCAGCATTTT	TRBJ1-5	TRBV10-2	once	-
CASSLAKPTSGEHEQFF	TGTGCCAGCAGCTTAGCAAAACCGACTAGCGGGGAACATGAGCAGTTCTTC	TRBJ2-1	TRBV7-9	-	TRBD2
CASSIAGGLGDYEQYF	TGTGCCAGTAGTATCGCCGGGGGGCTGGGGGACTACGAGCAGTACTTC	TRBJ2-7	TRBV19	-	-
CASSSRQGDGNQPQHF	TGTGCCAGCAGCTCACGCCAGGGGGATGGCAATCAGCCCCAGCATTTT	TRBJ1-5	TRBV7-9	-	TRBD1
CASSLGGLASPLHF	TGTGCCAGCAGCTTGGGGGGGCTGGCCTCACCCCTCCACTTT	TRBJ1-6	TRBV5-4	-	-
CASSLPTSGIGEDTQYF	TGTGCCAGCAGCCTCCCGACTAGCGGGATAGGTGAAGATACGCAGTATTTT	TRBJ2-3	TRBV7-9	-	TRBD2
CAITGAWTEAFF	TGTGCCATCACAGGGGCGTGGACTGAAGCTTTCTTT	TRBJ1-1	TRBV6-1	once	TRBD1
CATMPGDRIPNNSPLHF	TGTGCCACCATGCCCGGAGACAGGATTCCGAATAATTCACCCCTCCACTTT	TRBJ1-6	TRBV19	-	-
CASSYSNPGYEQYF	TGTGCCAGCAGTTACTCGAATCCCGGGTACGAGCAGTACTTC	TRBJ2-7	TRBV6-9	-	-
CASRLPLAGTWEWFF	TGTGCCAGCAGACTTCCTCTAGCGGGAACGTGGGAGTGGTTCTTC	TRBJ2-1	TRBV28	-	TRBD2
CASSYWDWLAYEQYF	TGTGCCAGCAGTTACTGGGACTGGCTGGCCTACGAGCAGTACTTC	TRBJ2-7	TRBV6-5	-	-
CASMGGVTEAFF	TGTGCCAGTATGGGGGGTGTCACTGAAGCTTTCTTT	TRBJ1-1	TRBV19	-	-
CATSIGLADTDTQYF	TGTGCCACCAGCATAGGACTAGCGGACACAGATACGCAGTATTTT	TRBJ2-3	TRBV15	-	TRBD2